This T cell receptor beta chain is from a study of T cells in Graves' hyperthyroidism and ophthalmopathy. This CDR3 has 15 residues. The germline V gene has CDR1 MNHEY and CDR2 SMNVEV (reference sequence). With 2 bases removed from V and 4 bases from J, the gap between germline ends came to 11 bases. Subjects aged 18 to 65 presented with newly diagnosed hyperthyroidism of less than 2 months' duration. This clonotype appeared a few times. Its matching antigen is unknown. Amplified TCR beta CDR3 regions came from RNA transcripts. Primed by the HTBI set, a first-round RT-PCR was run on the TCR CDR3. TCRdb independently ran MiXCR on the multiplex PCR reads; one entry per CDR3 protein. The profile shows about 160,000 distinct CDR3 sequences, about 9% of them singletons. General study findings and limits: Also found in blood were most expanded thyroid clonotypes above 0.001.

Specimen: blood. V usage is TRBV27 and J usage is TRBJ2-2, with D possibly matching TRBD1 (5 bases). The TCR was taken from a young woman with Graves' hyperthyroidism that later progressed to Graves' ophthalmopathy. Written as DNA, the CDR3 is TGTGCCAGCAGTTTAGCCCAGGGTAGCACCGGGGAGCTGTTTTTT. This gives the protein CASSLAQGSTGELFF.